A selection of T cell receptor beta chains follows, all from one sample in a study of blood T cell repertoires in COVID-19. The assay was immunoSEQ multiplex PCR, and TCRdb's table has in-frame clones only and misses some. This sample has some 200,000 clones, with roughly 88% found just once. The material sequenced was peripheral blood. These receptors were taken from a young man with active or convalescent COVID-19. Both conserved end residues are part of each CDR3. A D gene is named only where the DNA matches it firmly. For some rows the clone size is stated as once, few or many, or as a class when expanded; others skip it.

>TRBJ1-2|TRBV7-8|15|-|-
TGTGCCAGCAGCTTAGGACAGGAGGATAATATCGGCTACACCTTC
CASSLGQEDNIGYTF
>TRBJ1-5|TRBV12-3/TRBV12-4|13|-|-
TGTGCCAGCAGTTTAGGGCAGAATCAGCCCCAGCATTTT
CASSLGQNQPQHF
>TRBJ2-1|TRBV4-2|18|TRBD1|few
TGTGCCAGCAGCCAAGACGCCCAACAGGGGGCGACTTACAATGAGCAGTTCTTC
CASSQDAQQGATYNEQFF
>TRBJ2-6|TRBV7-7|19|TRBD1|-
TGTGCCAGCAGTTCTCAATCCGGGACAGGGGGCTCTGGGGCCAACGTCCTGACTTTC
CASSSQSGTGGSGANVLTF
>TRBJ2-4|TRBV4-3|17|TRBD2|-
TGCGCCAGCAGCCAACGTCTAGCGGGAGGTGCCAAAAACATTCAGTACTTC
CASSQRLAGGAKNIQYF
>TRBJ1-2|TRBV27|14|TRBD1|few
TGTGCCAGCAGTTTCACAGGGGCTAACTATGGCTACACCTTC
CASSFTGANYGYTF
>TRBJ1-2|TRBV9|14|-|-
TGTGCCAGCAGCGTAGACGCAGGGAACTATGGCTACACCTTC
CASSVDAGNYGYTF
>TRBJ1-1|TRBV13|15|-|-
TGTGCCAGCAGCCATACAGGGTACGGGAACACTGAAGCTTTCTTT
CASSHTGYGNTEAFF
>TRBJ2-5|TRBV11-2|14|-|-
TGTGCCAGCAGCTTAGGAGGTGGGTGGGAGACCCAGTACTTC
CASSLGGGWETQYF
>TRBJ2-2|TRBV7-2|16|-|-
TGTGCCAGCAGCTTAGACAGGGGAGGGAACACCGGGGAGCTGTTTTTT
CASSLDRGGNTGELFF
>TRBJ1-1|TRBV10-3|15|-|-
TGTGCCATCAGTGGGAGAACAGGGTTGAACACTGAAGCTTTCTTT
CAISGRTGLNTEAFF
>TRBJ2-3|TRBV9|15|TRBD1|-
TGTGCCAGCAGCGCCTCGGGACAGGGGGTGGATACGCAGTATTTT
CASSASGQGVDTQYF
>TRBJ2-5|TRBV7-3|13|-|-
TGTGCCAGCAGCATGGACGGCGGGGAGACCCAGTACTTC
CASSMDGGETQYF
>TRBJ1-3|TRBV11-2|17|-|-
TGTGCCAGCAGCTTAGGGCGGGGCCAAAGTCGTGGAAACACCATATATTTT
CASSLGRGQSRGNTIYF
>TRBJ1-3|TRBV27|15|-|-
TGTGCCAGCAGTTCGGATACAGGGCCAGGAAACACCATATATTTT
CASSSDTGPGNTIYF
>TRBJ1-5|TRBV19|15|TRBD1|-
TGTGCCAGTAGAGGGACAGGGCAGGGGAACCAGCCCCAGCATTTT
CASRGTGQGNQPQHF
>TRBJ2-7|TRBV11-2|14|TRBD2|-
TGTGCCAGCAGCCTGCCGGGACTAGCGTGGGAGCAGTACTTC
CASSLPGLAWEQYF
>TRBJ1-5|TRBV7-8|16|-|few
TGTGCCAGCAGCGCGGTGGGGCCTTATAGCAATCAGCCCCAGCATTTT
CASSAVGPYSNQPQHF
>TRBJ2-4|TRBV30|14|-|-
TGTGCCTGGGTGGGGCAGCTAGCCAAAAACATTCAGTACTTC
CAWVGQLAKNIQYF
>TRBJ1-2|TRBV6-5|14|-|-
TGTGCCAGCAACGACAGGTCCTGGGGCTATGGCTACACCTTC
CASNDRSWGYGYTF
>TRBJ2-1|TRBV27|16|TRBD1|-
TGTGCCAGCAGTTTATTAATGGCAGGGGGCGCGAATGAGCAGTTCTTC
CASSLLMAGGANEQFF
>TRBJ1-4|TRBV7-2|15|TRBD1|-
TGTGCCAGCAGCTTAGTCCAGGGGGCGAGGGAAAAACTGTTTTTT
CASSLVQGAREKLFF
>TRBJ1-4|TRBV30|16|-|-
TGTGCCTGGAGTGGTGGCAACCCGGGGGCTAATGAAAAACTGTTTTTT
CAWSGGNPGANEKLFF
>TRBJ1-4|TRBV4-1|16|-|-
TGCGCCAGCAGCCAAGATTCCCTCCCTAGACGGGAAAAACTGTTTTTT
CASSQDSLPRREKLFF
>TRBJ2-7|TRBV25-1|12|TRBD2|few
TGTGCCGTGGGGGGGAGCTCCTACGAGCAGTACTTC
CAVGGSSYEQYF
>TRBJ1-6|TRBV3-1/TRBV3-2|16|TRBD1|-
TGTGCCAGCAGCCAAGGGGACAGGGGGCCCAATTCACCCCTCCACTTT
CASSQGDRGPNSPLHF
>TRBJ2-7|TRBV5-1|15|TRBD1|-
TGCGCCAGCAGCTCTACCGGGACAGGGGAATACGAGCAGTACTTC
CASSSTGTGEYEQYF
>TRBJ1-5|TRBV28|16|TRBD1|-
TGTGCCAGCAGTTTGTACCTTGGACAGGGGAATCAGCCCCAGCATTTT
CASSLYLGQGNQPQHF
>TRBJ2-1|TRBV11-3|14|-|-
TGTGCCAGCAGCCGGTCCGGGATTTACAATGAGCAGTTCTTC
CASSRSGIYNEQFF
>TRBJ1-1|TRBV6-5|13|-|-
TGTGCCACCACTTATCTCAGGGGCACTGAAGCTTTCTTT
CATTYLRGTEAFF
>TRBJ2-3|TRBV6-1|17|TRBD2|-
TGTGCCAGCAGTGAACTCTCGGGGGGGTATCAGGGAGATACGCAGTATTTT
CASSELSGGYQGDTQYF
>TRBJ2-1|TRBV4-3|14|-|-
TGCGCCAGCAGCCAAGATAGCCGAGACAATGAGCAGTTCTTC
CASSQDSRDNEQFF
>TRBJ2-1|TRBV5-1|15|TRBD2|once
TGCGCCAGCAGCGACGGACTAGTTCCCTACAATGAGCAGTTCTTC
CASSDGLVPYNEQFF
>TRBJ1-5|TRBV19|14|-|-
TGTGCCAGTAGACCTCCGGGGGGGGATCAGCCCCAGCATTTT
CASRPPGGDQPQHF
>TRBJ2-3|TRBV6-2/TRBV6-3|15|TRBD2|many
TGTGCCAGCAGTACCGGGGGGATACACACAGATACGCAGTATTTT
CASSTGGIHTDTQYF
>TRBJ1-2|TRBV7-3|14|-|-
TGTGCCAGCAGCCTAAATTACCAGGAGGGTGGCTACACCTTC
CASSLNYQEGGYTF
>TRBJ2-1|TRBV5-6|17|-|once
TGTGCCAGCAGCTTTGGCATTCCGGGAAGACTAAACAATGAGCAGTTCTTC
CASSFGIPGRLNNEQFF
>TRBJ1-1|TRBV6-5|13|-|-
TGTGCCAGCAGTTACTCTAAGAACACTGAAGCTTTCTTT
CASSYSKNTEAFF
>TRBJ1-4|TRBV21-1|13|-|-
TGTGCCAGGCCAGGGGCAACTAATGAAAAACTGTTTTTT
CARPGATNEKLFF
>TRBJ1-1|TRBV5-1|13|-|-
TGCGCCAGCAGCACCAGGATCGACACTGAAGCTTTCTTT
CASSTRIDTEAFF
>TRBJ1-5|TRBV5-4|17|TRBD1|-
TGTGCCAGCAGCTTGGGACCACAGGGGGGTGGCAATCAGCCCCAGCATTTT
CASSLGPQGGGNQPQHF
>TRBJ1-6|TRBV19|20|-|-
TGTGCCAGTAGGCCTTTGCCGGCACCCCGGACCGGGGGGGTCCCTTCACCCCTCCACTTT
CASRPLPAPRTGGVPSPLHF
>TRBJ2-7|TRBV19|12|-|-
TGTGCCAGTAGTATAGTTAGGGGCGAGCAGTACTTC
CASSIVRGEQYF
>TRBJ2-2|TRBV9|17|TRBD2|-
TGTGCCAGCAGCCCCCGACTAGCGGGTACGAACACCGGGGAGCTGTTTTTT
CASSPRLAGTNTGELFF
>TRBJ1-1|TRBV29-1|13|TRBD1|-
TGCAGCGCACGGACAGGGCTGGTAGTTGAAGCTTTCTTT
CSARTGLVVEAFF
>TRBJ1-4|TRBV28|16|-|-
TGTGCCAGCAGTTTTTTCTCCCTACAGGGTAATGAAAAACTGTTTTTT
CASSFFSLQGNEKLFF
>TRBJ1-1|TRBV28|14|-|-
TGTGCCAGCACCAGGGATGGAATGAACACTGAAGCTTTCTTT
CASTRDGMNTEAFF
>TRBJ2-5|TRBV25-1|13|-|-
TGTGCCAGCAGTGAATACGGGGGAGAGACCCAGTACTTC
CASSEYGGETQYF
>TRBJ2-7|TRBV19|14|TRBD1|-
TGTGCCAGTAGGCTATCAGGGGGCGATTACGAGCAGTACTTC
CASRLSGGDYEQYF
>TRBJ2-3|TRBV7-8|16|-|-
TGTGCCAGCAGCTTATCCACCTCGGGGGTGATAGATACGCAGTATTTT
CASSLSTSGVIDTQYF
>TRBJ2-7|TRBV25-1|14|TRBD1|-
TGTGCCAGCAGTTCGGACAGGGGGTTTTACGAGCAGTACTTC
CASSSDRGFYEQYF